The present T cell receptor beta chain was sequenced within a study of ipilimumab plus nivolumab after autologous stem cell transplantation. Ipilimumab, 1 mg/kg, started 14 to 28 days after autologous transplant. Dosing: nivolumab 3 mg/kg IV, weeks 1, 4, 7, 10, then every two weeks to week 26. The germline V and J ends were trimmed by 3 bases and 5 bases, with 10 bases remaining between them. The CDR3 contains 14 residues. Germline loops: CDR1 MDHEN, CDR2 SYDVKM. Profiling relied on immunoSEQ multiplex PCR, and the TCRdb table lists in-frame clones only, not all of them. The data show 11,000 or so clones, with more than 65% seen just once and approximately 9.9% held by the top ten.

This rearrangement joins TRBV28 to TRBJ1-4; D unresolved. The material was PBMCs, obtained in a trial of ipilimumab plus nivolumab as post-transplant consolidation. The receptor comes from a male donor with multiple myeloma. CDR3 residues: CASSLLTANEKLFF. The CDR3 DNA is TGTGCCAGCAGTTTGCTGACCGCGAATGAAAAACTGTTTTTT.